The 10 T cell receptor beta chains listed next were all sequenced from one sample in a study of read filtering for tumor transcriptome and immune sequencing. From roughly 400 ng of RNA, a library with molecular barcoded alpha/delta and beta/gamma adaptors was made. TCRdb re-called the reads with MiXCR, one entry per CDR3 protein. The table shows over 45,000 distinct CDR3 sequences, with 20% occurring only once. The sequencing input was a population of CD138-negative cells sorted from bone marrow. The receptors stem from a donor at least 40 years old with multiple myeloma.

This clonotype was counted once. This could be a read error, since a much larger clone is one nucleotide away. The gene calls are TRBV12-5 and TRBJ1-1, with a weak D call TRBD1 (6 bases). CDR1 LGHNT and CDR2 FRNRAP come from the germline V gene. The CDR3 loop spans 16 amino acids. The CDR3 DNA follows: TGTGCTAGTGCCCGGCCTTGGGGGGGCTGGGACACTGAAACTTTCTTT. This gives the protein CASARPWGGWDTETFF. The whole variable domain, remainder taken from reference TRBV12-5 and TRBJ1-1, is DARVTQTPRHKVTEMGQEVTMRCQPILGHNTVFWYRQTMMQGLELLAYFRNRAPLDDSGMPKDRFSAEMPDATLATLKIQPSEPRDSAVYFCASARPWGGWDTETFFGQGTRLTVV.

This clonotype was observed at least ten times. The rearrangement links TRBV28 to TRBJ2-5, with D unclear. The ends were cut back, 4 bases at V and 5 bases at J, with 14 bases in the middle. From germline, CDR1 is MDHEN and CDR2 SYDVKM. There are 14 residues in the CDR3. The CDR3 sequence is CASSSPLGRETQYF. The DNA for the CDR3 is TGTGCCAGCAGTTCCCCGCTCGGGCGGGAGACCCAGTACTTC.

In this sample, this clonotype turned up many times. The J gene is TRBJ2-1, the V gene TRBV5-1, with 10 bases that match TRBD1. Trimming took 3 bases from V and 8 from J; bases not matched to a gene: 11. This CDR3 region has 16 residues. Germline V CDR1 and CDR2: SGHRS, YFSETQ. CDR3 sequence reads: CASSYYSTGGGYEQFF. CDR3 nucleotides: TGCGCCAGCAGCTATTATTCGACAGGGGGCGGCTATGAGCAGTTCTTC.

The sample holds one count of this clonotype. A clone one base away is much larger, so this may be a read error. This chain joins TRBV14 and TRBJ2-3, with D perhaps given as TRBD1 or TRBD2 (6 bases each). This CDR3 is 16 amino acids long. From germline, CDR1 is SGHDN and CDR2 FVKESK. Trimming pared 1 base from V and 4 bases from J, leaving 15 bases between. CDR3 sequence: CASSQAPGGAADTQYF. The CDR3 DNA reads TGTGCCAGCAGCCAAGCCCCCGGGGGCGCTGCAGATACGCAGTATTTT.

This clonotype has a count of ten or more. The rearrangement joins TRBV24-1 to TRBJ2-3, with D uncertain. CDR1 KGHDR and CDR2 SFDVKD come from the germline V gene. V lost 9 bases and J lost 3, with 6 bases in between. The CDR3 extends over 11 amino acids. In DNA, the CDR3 is TGTGCCACCGGAATTACAGATACGCAGTATTTT. This translates into CATGITDTQYF.

This clonotype was counted ten times or more. This chain joins TRBV6-1 and TRBJ1-1; D is uncertain. Germline values: CDR1 MNHNS, CDR2 SASEGT. The length of the CDR3 is 14 residues. The V gene lost 7 bases and the J gene lost 2 bases, with 14 bases spanning the gap. This CDR3 reads CASTATGGNTEAFF. In DNA form, the CDR3 reads TGTGCCAGCACTGCGACGGGAGGTAACACTGAAGCTTTCTTT.

Many counts were recorded for this clonotype. This chain joins TRBV6-6 and TRBJ2-3; D is uncertain. The ends were cut back, 0 bases at V and 0 bases at J, with 13 bases in the middle. The CDR3 is made up of 17 amino acids. Germline lookup yields CDR1 MNHNY and CDR2 SVGAGI (reference sequence). The CDR3 region has the DNA TGTGCCAGCAGTTACTCTTACGCGGATACTAGCACAGATACGCAGTATTTT. This sequence encodes CASSYSYADTSTDTQYF.

This clonotype was counted a few times. The chain couples TRBV5-6 to TRBJ2-7; 8 nucleotides match TRBD2. The germline V gene encodes CDR1 SGHDT and CDR2 YYEEEE. Trimming took 2 bases from V and 3 from J; bases not matched to a gene: 7. The CDR3 contains 15 residues. The CDR3 DNA is TGTGCCAGCAGCTTACCTACGGGACTAGTCTACGAGCAGTACTTC. This translates into CASSLPTGLVYEQYF. Using reference TRBV5-6 and TRBJ2-7 for the parts outside the CDR3, the full variable domain is DAGVTQSPTHLIKTRGQQVTLRCSPKSGHDTVSWYQQALGQGPQFIFQYYEEEERQRGNFPDRFSGHQFPNYSSELNVNALLLGDSALYLCASSLPTGLVYEQYFGPGTRLTVT.

This clonotype was seen at least ten times. This chain connects TRBV5-8 to TRBJ2-7, with TRBD1 identical over 8 bases. J gave up 0 bases and V 4 bases, and 9 bases lay outside the gene matches. Germline CDR1 reads SGHTS; CDR2 reads YDEGEE. This CDR3 contains 16 residues. The DNA of the CDR3 is TGTGCCAGCAGCGGACATCGACAGGGGTACTCCTACGAGCAGTACTTC. Its translation is CASSGHRQGYSYEQYF.

In this sample, this clonotype turned up many times. The V gene is TRBV12-3 or TRBV12-4, the J gene TRBJ2-3; 12 nucleotides line up with TRBD2. Losses at the gene ends were 7 bases for V and 5 bases for J; bases not matched to a gene: 10. CDR3 length: 16 residues. In DNA form, the CDR3 reads TGTGCCAGCACCCAGACAGGGGGACTAGCGGGAGATACGCAGTATTTT. It translates to CASTQTGGLAGDTQYF.